This TCR beta chain was retrieved from a study of T cell responses to AZD1222 COVID-19 vaccine. Repertoires were generated with immunoSEQ multiplex PCR, while TCRdb's copy carries only in-frame clones and drops some. The repertoire consists of 100,000 to 130,000 clones, with roughly 90% occurring once and the leading ten covering 5.5% to 8%. The sample in question was peripheral blood, obtained on day 0 of AZD1222 vaccination. This TCR came from an adult in good health.

The CDR3 is CAWRGDFSRIDYGYTF. The CDR3 bases are TGTGCCTGGAGGGGTGACTTTTCAAGGATTGACTATGGCTACACCTTC. The genes are TRBV30 and TRBJ1-2; D unclear. The V gene lost 3 bases and the J gene lost 3 bases, with 20 bases spanning the gap. The V gene's germline CDR1 is GTSNPN and CDR2 SVGIG (reference sequence). The CDR3 has 16 residues.